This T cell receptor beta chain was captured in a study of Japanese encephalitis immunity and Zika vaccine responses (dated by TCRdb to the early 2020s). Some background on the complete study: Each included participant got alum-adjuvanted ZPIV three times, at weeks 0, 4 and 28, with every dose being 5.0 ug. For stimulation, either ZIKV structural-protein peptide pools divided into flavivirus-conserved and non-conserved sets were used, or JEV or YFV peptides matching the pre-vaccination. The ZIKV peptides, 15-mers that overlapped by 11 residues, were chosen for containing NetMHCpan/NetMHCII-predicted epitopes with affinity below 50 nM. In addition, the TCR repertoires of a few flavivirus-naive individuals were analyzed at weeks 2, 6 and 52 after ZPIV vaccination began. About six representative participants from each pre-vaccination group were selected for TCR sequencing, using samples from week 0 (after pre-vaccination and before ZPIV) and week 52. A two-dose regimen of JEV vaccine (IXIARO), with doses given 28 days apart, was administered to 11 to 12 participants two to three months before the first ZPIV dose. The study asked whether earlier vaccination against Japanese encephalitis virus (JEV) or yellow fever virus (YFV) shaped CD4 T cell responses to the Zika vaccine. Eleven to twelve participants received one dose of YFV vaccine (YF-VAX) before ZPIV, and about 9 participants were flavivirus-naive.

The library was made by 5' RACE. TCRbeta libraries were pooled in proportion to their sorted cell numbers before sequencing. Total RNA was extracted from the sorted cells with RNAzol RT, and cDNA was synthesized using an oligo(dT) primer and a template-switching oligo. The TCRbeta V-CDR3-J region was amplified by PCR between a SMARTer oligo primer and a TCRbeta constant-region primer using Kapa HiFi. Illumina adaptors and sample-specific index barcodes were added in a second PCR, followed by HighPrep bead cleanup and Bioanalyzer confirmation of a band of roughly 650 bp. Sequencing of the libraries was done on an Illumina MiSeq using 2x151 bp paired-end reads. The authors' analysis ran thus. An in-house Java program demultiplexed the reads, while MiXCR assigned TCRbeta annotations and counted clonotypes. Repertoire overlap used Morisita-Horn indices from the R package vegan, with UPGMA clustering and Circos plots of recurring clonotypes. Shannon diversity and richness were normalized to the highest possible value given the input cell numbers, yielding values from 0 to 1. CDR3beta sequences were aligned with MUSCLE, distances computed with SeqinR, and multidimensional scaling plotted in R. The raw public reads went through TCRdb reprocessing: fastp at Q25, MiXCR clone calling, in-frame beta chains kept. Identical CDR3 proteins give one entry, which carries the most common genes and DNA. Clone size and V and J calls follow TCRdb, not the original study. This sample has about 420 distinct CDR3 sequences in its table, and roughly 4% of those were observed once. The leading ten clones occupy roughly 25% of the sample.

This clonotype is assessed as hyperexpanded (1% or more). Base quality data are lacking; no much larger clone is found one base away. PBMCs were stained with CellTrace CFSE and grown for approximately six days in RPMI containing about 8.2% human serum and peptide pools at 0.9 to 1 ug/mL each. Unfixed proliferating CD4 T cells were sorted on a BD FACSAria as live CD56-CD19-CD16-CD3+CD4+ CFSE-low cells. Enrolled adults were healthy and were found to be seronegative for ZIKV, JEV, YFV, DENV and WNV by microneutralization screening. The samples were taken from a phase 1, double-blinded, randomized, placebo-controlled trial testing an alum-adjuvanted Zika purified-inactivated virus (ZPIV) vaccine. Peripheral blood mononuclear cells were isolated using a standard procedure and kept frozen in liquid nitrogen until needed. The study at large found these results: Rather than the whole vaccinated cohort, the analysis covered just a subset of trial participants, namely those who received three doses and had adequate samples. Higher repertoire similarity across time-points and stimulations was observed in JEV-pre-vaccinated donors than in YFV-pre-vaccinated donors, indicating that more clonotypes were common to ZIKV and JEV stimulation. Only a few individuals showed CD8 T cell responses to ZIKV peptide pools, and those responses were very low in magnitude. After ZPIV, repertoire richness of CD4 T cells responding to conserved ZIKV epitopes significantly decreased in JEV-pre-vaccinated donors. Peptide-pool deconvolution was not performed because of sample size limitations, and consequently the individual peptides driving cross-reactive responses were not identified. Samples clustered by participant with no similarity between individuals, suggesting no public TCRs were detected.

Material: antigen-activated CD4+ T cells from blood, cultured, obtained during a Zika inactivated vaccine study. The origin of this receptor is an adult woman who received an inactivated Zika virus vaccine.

The CDR3 has the sequence CASSSRGGSINEQFF. Here is the DNA: TGTGCCAGCAGCTCCCGTGGCGGGAGCATCAATGAGCAGTTCTTC. The receptor chain draws on TRBV9 and TRBJ2-1; 7 middle bases align to TRBD2. V lost 4 bases and J lost 6 bases, and the count of bases not matched to a germline gene is 10. The germline V gene gives CDR1 as SGDLS and CDR2 as YYNGEE. Spanning cysteine to phenylalanine, the CDR3 consists of 15 amino acids. Of the read, only the CDR3 DNA is kept; its 45 bases are in frame from base 1.